This T cell receptor beta chain is drawn from a study of blood T cells in healthy people across ages. Each sample yielded at least 6.5 million isolated PBMCs. Total RNA extraction produced at least 5 micrograms (per sample) for the study. Study-wide findings and caveats: Unsorted PBMCs ruled out conclusive naive versus antigen-experienced comparison.

The CDR3 runs to 13 residues. Germline V gene data show CDR1 as LNHDA and CDR2 as SQIVND (reference sequence). Then a second PCR, running roughly 7 to 11 cycles, was carried out with a sample-barcoded 5' primer and a J-beta primer mix. Each cDNA molecule received a tag from a template-switch adaptor that had 12 random nucleotides. A single record per CDR3 protein comes from TCRdb applying MiXCR to the 5' RACE reads. In the table there are 450,000 to 700,000 distinct CDR3 sequences, 25% to 30% of which are singletons. This clonotype was found a few times. Its specificity is unknown. The junction departs from germline at one end; a sequencing error may be responsible.

Sequenced sample: blood. The rearrangement links TRBV19 to TRBJ1-6, with D hard to call. This clonotype was sampled from a woman in her seventies in good health. The CDR3 bases are TGTGCCAGTGGTATTCGGGTGGATTCACCCCTCCACTTT. Translating it yields CASGIRVDSPLHF.